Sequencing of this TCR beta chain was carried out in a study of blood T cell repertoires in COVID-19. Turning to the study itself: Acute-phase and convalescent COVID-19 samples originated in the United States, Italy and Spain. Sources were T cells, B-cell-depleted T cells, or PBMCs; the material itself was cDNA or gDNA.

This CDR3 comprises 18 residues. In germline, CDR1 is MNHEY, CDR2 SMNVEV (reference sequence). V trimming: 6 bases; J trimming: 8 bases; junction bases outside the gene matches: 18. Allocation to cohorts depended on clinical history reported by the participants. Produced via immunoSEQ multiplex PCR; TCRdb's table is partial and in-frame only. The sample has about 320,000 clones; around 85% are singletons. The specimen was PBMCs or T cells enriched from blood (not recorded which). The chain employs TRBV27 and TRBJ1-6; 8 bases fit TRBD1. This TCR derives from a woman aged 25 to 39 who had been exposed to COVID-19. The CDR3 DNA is TGTGCCAGCAGCCACGAAAAATCTAGGACAGGGAGGGATTCACCCCTCCACTTT. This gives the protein CASSHEKSRTGRDSPLHF.